This T cell receptor (beta chain) was retrieved from a study of cytomegalovirus exposure and HLA in healthy donors. General study points: A further, later analysis showed that HLA-associated TCR beta chains (compared with equally common others) were more clonally expanded. In vitro experiments confirmed that three CMV-associated chains were specific for CMV antigens. Per a prior analysis, the majority of TCR beta V segments were productive roughly 90% or roughly 30% of the time. When the data were analyzed later, several of the most significant clusters appeared to be linked to common viral pathogens.

Comments on this clone: Its antigen is still unknown.

Both 60 Vbeta primers and 13 Jbeta primers went into the PCR. The assay was immunoSEQ multiplex PCR, and TCRdb's table has in-frame clones only and misses some. The sample shows 95,000 to 100,000 clones, roughly three quarters of them seen only once. This CDR3 is 15 amino acids long. Trimming at V came to 5 bases and at J to 8 bases, leaving 9 bases not matched to a gene. Per germline, CDR1 LNHDA and CDR2 SQIVND (reference sequence). This chain connects TRBV19 to TRBJ2-1; 10 positions match TRBD2. The specimen was PBMCs. The source is a female donor in good health and CMV-seronegative. This CDR3 reads CASSALAGAGYEQFF. The CDR3 DNA reads as TGTGCCAGTAGTGCGCTAGCGGGAGCTGGCTATGAGCAGTTCTTC.